The present T cell receptor (beta chain) was sequenced within a study of early T cells in non-severe SARS-CoV-2 infection. TCRdb re-derived calls from the 5' RACE reads in MiXCR, one entry per CDR3 protein. The sample has about 36,000 distinct CDR3 sequences, roughly 9.9% seen once. Germline V gives CDR1 SGHNT, CDR2 YYREEE (reference sequence). V trimming: 4 bases; J trimming: 8 bases; junction bases outside the gene matches: 10. The CDR3 loop spans 14 amino acids. The table lists this clonotype with many counts. The chain carries TRBV5-4 and TRBJ1-2; 8 nucleotides match TRBD1. Material: whole blood. The clonotype comes from an adult who was a healthcare worker with PCR-confirmed SARS-CoV-2 infection or an uninfected control (not recorded which). The CDR3: CASSEQGGVGGYTF. The DNA of the CDR3 is TGTGCCAGCAGCGAACAGGGGGGAGTGGGCGGCTACACCTTC. Full variable domain (outside the CDR3, taken from reference TRBV5-4 and TRBJ1-2): ETGVTQSPTHLIKTRGQQVTLRCSSQSGHNTVSWYQQALGQGPQFIFQYYREEENGRGNFPPRFSGLQFPNYSSELNVNALELDDSALYLCASSEQGGVGGYTFGSGTRLTVV.